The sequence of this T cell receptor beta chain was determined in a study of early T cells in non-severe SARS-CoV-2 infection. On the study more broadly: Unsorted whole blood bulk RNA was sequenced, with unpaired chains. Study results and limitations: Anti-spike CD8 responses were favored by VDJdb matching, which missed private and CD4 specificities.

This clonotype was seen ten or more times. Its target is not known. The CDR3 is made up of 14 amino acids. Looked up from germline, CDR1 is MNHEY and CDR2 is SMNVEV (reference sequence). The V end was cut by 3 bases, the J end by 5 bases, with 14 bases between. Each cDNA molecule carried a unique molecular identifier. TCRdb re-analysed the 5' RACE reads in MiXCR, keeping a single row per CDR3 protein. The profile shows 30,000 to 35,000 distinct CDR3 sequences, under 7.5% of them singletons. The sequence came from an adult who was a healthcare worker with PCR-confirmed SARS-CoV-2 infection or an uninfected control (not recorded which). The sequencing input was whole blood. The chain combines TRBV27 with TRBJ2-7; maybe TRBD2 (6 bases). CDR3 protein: CASSFRQGGNEQYF. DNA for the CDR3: TGTGCCAGCAGTTTCCGGCAGGGAGGCAACGAGCAGTACTTC.